This TCR beta chain was sequenced for a study of cytomegalovirus exposure and HLA in healthy donors. PCR primers comprised 60 Vbeta and 13 Jbeta primers. TCRdb's table, derived via immunoSEQ multiplex PCR, lists solely in-frame clones and lacks some. In the table there are more than 150,000 clones, 82% of which are singletons. Concerning this clone: The target antigen is unknown.

Notes on the study in general: Reports credit the classifier with highly specific, highly sensitive diagnosis of cytomegalovirus status.

This CDR3 spans 14 amino acids. V lost 3 bases, J lost 3 bases, and 4 bases stayed unmatched. Looked up from germline, CDR1 is SGDLS and CDR2 is YYNGEE. Sequenced input: PBMCs. The chain has TRBV9 and TRBJ2-7; 9 nucleotides line up with TRBD1. The source is a man aged 35 to 55 in good health and CMV-seronegative. The DNA for the CDR3 is TGTGCCAGCAGCGGGGGGGGACAGGGCTACGAGCAGTACTTC. Encoded protein: CASSGGGQGYEQYF.